Only a few counts were recorded for the clone carrying this TCR beta chain. CDR1 WNHNN and CDR2 SYGVQD come from the germline V gene (reference sequence). This CDR3 region has 14 residues. V was shortened by 5 bases and J by 3 bases, with 13 bases between the two germline ends. The protocol was immunoSEQ multiplex PCR, while the TCRdb copy is restricted to in-frame clones and leaves out a portion. The sample lists around 57,000 clones; about nine tenths were seen once. The sample comes from a study of OX40 agonist ivuxolimab in advanced cancers. The sequenced sample was CD4+ or CD8+ T cells sorted from blood, obtained in a trial of the OX40 agonist ivuxolimab. The clonotype was recovered from an adult with an advanced solid tumor such as melanoma, head and neck, liver or kidney cancer. The V and J genes are TRBV10-1 and TRBJ1-1; tentative D call: TRBD1 (6 bases). CDR3 bases: TGCGCCAGCAGTAAAGGACAGACCTACACTGAAGCTTTCTTT. Translation: CASSKGQTYTEAFF.